These 2 T cell receptor beta chains came from one sample sequenced in a study of T cells in narcolepsy. The repertoire was sequenced with immunoSEQ multiplex PCR; TCRdb's copy has only in-frame clones and lacks some. The table includes under 25,000 clones, about 83% detected once. Sample: CD45RA- memory CD4+ T cells from PBMCs. Source of these receptors: a human donor with narcolepsy.

In the case of this clone: The germline gene is not matched at one end of the junction; a read error may be the cause. CDR3 bases: TGTGCTAGCAGCTCCTTGCTAGCGGGGGGGACCGGGGAGCTGTTTTTT. Its protein is CASSSLLAGGTGELFF. This chain connects TRBV7-7 to TRBJ2-2, with TRBD2 matching 12 bases. The CDR3 covers 16 residues. The germline gives CDR1 SSHAT, CDR2 FNYEAQ (reference sequence). The entire variable domain, with the rest obtained from reference TRBV7-7 and TRBJ2-2, is as follows: GAGVSQSPRYKVTKRGQDVTLRCDPISSHATLYWYQQALGQGPEFLTYFNYEAQPDKSGLPSDRFSAERPEGSISTLTIQRTEQRDSAMYRCASSSLLAGGTGELFFGEGSRLTVL.

V usage is TRBV19 and J usage is TRBJ1-2; possibly TRBD1 for D (5 bases). V gave up 3 bases and J gave up 3 bases, with 11 bases separating them. CDR1 LNHDA and CDR2 SQIVND come from the germline V gene (reference sequence). The CDR3 consists of 14 residues. The CDR3 spells CASSISRGYYGYTF. CDR3 DNA: TGTGCCAGTAGTATCTCCCGGGGGTACTATGGCTACACCTTC.